This T cell receptor (beta chain) was recorded in a study of metastatic and nonmetastatic thyroid tumors. Turning to the study itself: A comparison of repertoires was made across blood and tumor or nodule tissue from malignant and benign thyroid patients. Study-level results: Patients with malignant thyroid tumors reportedly had significantly higher TCR beta diversity than those with benign nodules, in blood and tumor.

Per the original data handling: CDR3 differences across clinicopathological groups were used to build a distant-metastasis classifier for papillary thyroid cancer. TCRdb re-clonotyped the PCR reads via MiXCR. The V and J calls come from TCRdb's annotation, not from the publication. The sample yields 15,000 to 20,000 clones, 34% seen once. No treatment had been given to any patient before thyroid surgery. On this clone: Its antigen is unidentified. Possible read error: a much larger clone is one base away.

The CDR3 contains 14 residues. Trimming took off 2 bases at V and 5 bases at J, with 12 bases between the two ends. Germline V gene sequence: CDR1 SSHAT, CDR2 FNYEAQ (reference sequence). Material for sequencing was tumor tissue. The chain couples TRBV7-7 to TRBJ2-5; perhaps D is TRBD1 or TRBD2 (5 bases each). The source of this sequence is a male donor with papillary thyroid cancer or a benign thyroid nodule (not recorded which). Some clones in this sample may be carry-over from other donors' samples. The CDR3 reads CASSLSPEGETQYF. CDR3 coding DNA: TGTGCCAGCAGCTTATCGCCCGAGGGGGAGACCCAGTACTTC.